This passage covers 27 T cell receptor beta chains from one sample sequenced in a study of blood T cell repertoires in COVID-19. Data came from immunoSEQ multiplex PCR; TCRdb stores just in-frame clones and leaves some out. The table shows about 190,000 clones, with around 86% occurring only once. The source material was PBMCs or T cells enriched from blood (not recorded which). Receptors were obtained from a man aged 35-49 years with acute COVID-19.

This chain connects TRBV12-3 or TRBV12-4 to TRBJ2-7; 7 nucleotides agree with TRBD1. V trimming: 8 bases; J trimming: 2 bases; junction bases outside the gene matches: 6. The CDR3 consists of 13 residues. The CDR3 spells CASGWGTAYEQYF. The CDR3 DNA reads as TGTGCCAGCGGGTGGGGGACAGCCTACGAGCAGTACTTC.

The V and J genes are TRBV2 and TRBJ1-4; D might be TRBD1 (5 bases). This CDR3 comprises 13 residues. Germline V gene sequence: CDR1 SNHLY, CDR2 FYNNEI. With 7 bases removed from V and 6 bases from J, the gap between germline ends came to 12 bases. Here the CDR3 reads CASMGRPYEKLFF. Here the CDR3 DNA reads TGTGCCAGCATGGGGCGTCCTTATGAAAAACTGTTTTTT.

The V and J genes are TRBV5-1 and TRBJ2-1, with a tentative D call TRBD2 (6 bases). V lost 0 bases, J lost 5 bases, and 12 bases lay in between. Germline CDR1 SGHRS, CDR2 YFSETQ. The CDR3 sequence is 15 residues long. The CDR3 reads CASSLANAGNNEQFF. The CDR3 region has the DNA TGCGCCAGCAGCTTGGCCAACGCGGGAAACAATGAGCAGTTCTTC.

The chain employs TRBV5-1 and TRBJ2-5; tentative D call: TRBD1 (6 bases). Per germline, CDR1 SGHRS and CDR2 YFSETQ. V gave up 0 bases and J gave up 4 bases, with 16 bases separating them. The CDR3 runs 16 residues. CDR3 residues: CASSLARDTEGETQYF. CDR3 nucleotides: TGCGCCAGCAGCTTGGCCCGGGACACAGAGGGAGAGACCCAGTACTTC.

The chain employs TRBV4-1 and TRBJ2-7; 12 nucleotides line up with TRBD2. Germline CDR1 and CDR2: MGHRA and YSYEKL. The CDR3 has 16 residues. V was pared by 3 bases and J by 1 base, with 4 bases of the junction left unmatched. CDR3 sequence: CASSHRTSGKSYEQYF. The CDR3 coding sequence is TGCGCCAGCAGCCATCGGACTAGCGGGAAATCCTACGAGCAGTACTTC.

This rearrangement joins TRBV5-5 to TRBJ2-3, with TRBD1 matching 11 bases. CDR3 size: 15 residues. CDR1 is SGHKS and CDR2 is YYEKEE in the germline V gene (reference sequence). With 2 bases clipped from V and 3 bases from J, the junction kept 2 bases outside the gene matches. CDR3 region: CASSLRDRGTDTQYF. CDR3 coding DNA: TGTGCCAGCAGCTTACGGGACAGGGGGACAGATACGCAGTATTTT.

The chain combines TRBV24-1 with TRBJ2-7; 8 nucleotides line up with TRBD1. Germline lookup yields CDR1 KGHDR and CDR2 SFDVKD. The CDR3 runs to 15 residues. J gave up 6 bases and V 3 bases, and 9 bases lay outside the gene matches. CDR3 nucleotide sequence: TGTGCCACCAGTGATCCCGGACAGGGTTCGGGCGAGCAGTACTTC. This gives the protein CATSDPGQGSGEQYF.

The V and J genes are TRBV25-1 and TRBJ2-1; perhaps TRBD2 as D (5 bases). CDR1 is MGHDK and CDR2 is SYGVNS in the germline V gene. Trimming removed 8 bases from V and 1 base from J, with 9 bases in between. The CDR3 runs 13 residues. CDR3 amino acids: CASLEGSYNEQFF. CDR3 sequence (DNA): TGTGCCAGCTTAGAGGGTTCCTACAATGAGCAGTTCTTC.

The V and J genes are TRBV30 and TRBJ2-5; maybe TRBD2 (6 bases). Germline CDR1 reads GTSNPN; CDR2 reads SVGIG (reference sequence). This CDR3 has 14 residues. The V end was cut by 0 bases, the J end by 5 bases, with 13 bases between. CDR3 protein: CAWSVLGAGETQYF. The CDR3 nucleotides read TGTGCCTGGAGTGTATTGGGCGCGGGGGAGACCCAGTACTTC. The whole variable domain, filled in from reference TRBV30 and TRBJ2-5, reads SQTIHQWPATLVQPVGSPLSLECTVEGTSNPNLYWYRQAAGRGLQLLFYSVGIGQISSEVPQNLSASRPQDRQFILSSKKLLLSDSGFYLCAWSVLGAGETQYFGPGTRLLVL.

The rearrangement links TRBV9 to TRBJ1-1, with 12 bases that match TRBD1. J was trimmed by 1 base and V by 2 bases; bases with no gene match: 6. CDR3 length: 17 residues. Germline V gene lookup returns CDR1 SGDLS and CDR2 YYNGEE. The CDR3 loop reads CASSVLGTGGRNTEAFF. CDR3 nucleotides: TGTGCCAGCAGCGTGTTGGGGACAGGGGGCAGGAACACTGAAGCTTTCTTT. Combining the CDR3 with reference TRBV9 and TRBJ1-1 gives the whole variable domain DSGVTQTPKHLITATGQRVTLRCSPRSGDLSVYWYQQSLDQGLQFLIQYYNGEERAKGNILERFSAQQFPDLHSELNLSSLELGDSALYFCASSVLGTGGRNTEAFFGQGTRLTVV.

This clone has a single count. This sequence joins TRBV30 and TRBJ1-3; D is ambiguous. Trimming took 4 bases from V and 0 from J, leaving 7 bases between them. This CDR3 is 13 amino acids long. Germline assignment: CDR1 GTSNPN and CDR2 SVGIG (reference sequence). In nucleotides, the CDR3 is TGTGCCTGGATGGTGAGCTCTGGAAACACCATATATTTT. Encoded protein: CAWMVSSGNTIYF.

V and J are TRBV5-5 and TRBJ1-4; 8 bases line up with TRBD1. With 4 bases clipped from V and 7 bases from J, the junction kept 9 bases outside the gene matches. The CDR3 has 15 residues. From germline, CDR1 is SGHKS and CDR2 YYEKEE (reference sequence). The CDR3 DNA follows: TGTGCCAGCAGCCCGGCCAGGGGGCCGGGTGAAAAACTGTTTTTT. This encodes CASSPARGPGEKLFF.

The rearrangement joins TRBV7-8 to TRBJ2-1, with 10 bases identical to TRBD2. V trimming: 5 bases; J trimming: 4 bases; junction bases outside the gene matches: 5. Germline CDR1 SGHVS, CDR2 FQNEAQ. This CDR3 comprises 15 residues. The CDR3 loop is CASSKTSGLYNEQFF. The CDR3 DNA follows: TGTGCCAGCAGCAAGACTAGCGGGCTGTACAATGAGCAGTTCTTC. Full variable domain (rest looked up from reference TRBV7-8 and TRBJ2-1): GAGVSQSPRYKVAKRGQDVALRCDPISGHVSLFWYQQALGQGPEFLTYFQNEAQLDKSGLPSDRFFAERPEGSVSTLKIQRTQQEDSAVYLCASSKTSGLYNEQFFGPGTRLTVL.

The chain joins TRBV7-3 to TRBJ1-6; TRBD1 agrees at 9 bases. This CDR3 region has 14 residues. V gave up 5 bases and J gave up 9 bases; unmatched junction bases: 5. Germline V gene sequence: CDR1 SGHTA, CDR2 FQGTGA. The CDR3 is CASSVDRGVSPLHF. The CDR3 DNA reads TGTGCCAGCAGCGTGGACAGGGGAGTTTCACCCCTCCACTTT. Drawing the rest from reference TRBV7-3 and TRBJ1-6, the complete variable domain is GAGVSQTPSNKVTEKGKYVELRCDPISGHTALYWYRQSLGQGPEFLIYFQGTGAADDSGLPNDRFFAVRPEGSVSTLKIQRTERGDSAVYLCASSVDRGVSPLHFGNGTRLTVT.

The chain is built from TRBV7-6 and TRBJ2-1; possible D gene TRBD2, 5 bases. V dropped 9 bases and J dropped 6 bases, with 12 bases sitting between them. Germline CDR1 and CDR2: SGHVS and FNYEAQ. The CDR3 has 12 residues. The CDR3 nucleotides read TGTGCCAGGAAAAACGGGATCAATGAGCAGTTCTTC. This encodes CARKNGINEQFF.

This clone occurred a few times. This chain joins TRBV21-1 and TRBJ1-3; the table's D call, TRBD1, has no DNA check behind it. TRBV21-1 is classified as a pseudogene. The length of the CDR3 is 15 residues. This chain's CDR3 is CASNSPSGRGDTIYF. CDR3 in DNA: TGTGCCAGCAACTCCCCAAGCGGCAGGGGAGACACCATATATTTT.

The chain carries TRBV7-2 and TRBJ2-3; perhaps TRBD2 as D (6 bases). Germline V gene sequence: CDR1 SGHTA, CDR2 FQGNSA. The CDR3 extends over 16 amino acids. Trimming took off 1 base at V and 6 bases at J, with 17 bases between the two ends. CDR3 nucleotides: TGTGCCAGCAGCTTAGTCGGGAGTTCTCCCGGGGATACGCAGTATTTT. Translating it yields CASSLVGSSPGDTQYF.

The chain links TRBV28 to TRBJ2-7, with 8 bases lining up with TRBD2. CDR1 MDHEN and CDR2 SYDVKM come from the germline V gene. This CDR3 region has 16 residues. The J segment lost 4 bases and the V segment lost 3 bases, leaving 11 bases of the junction unmatched. Written as DNA, the CDR3 is TGTGCCAGCAGTTTTCCCCAGCTAGCGGGTCTGTACGAGCAGTACTTC. The encoded protein is CASSFPQLAGLYEQYF.

The chain combines TRBV28 with TRBJ2-4, with 8 bases lining up with TRBD1. Germline-derived CDR1 and CDR2 are MDHEN and SYDVKM. The CDR3 runs to 13 residues. V shed 8 bases and J 4 bases; nucleotides not matched to a gene: 4. Written as DNA, the CDR3 is TGTGCCAGCGGACAGGGCCGGAAAAACATTCAGTACTTC. It yields the protein CASGQGRKNIQYF.

On this clone itself: One junction end does not reproduce the germline sequence, and a read error may be involved. The gene calls are TRBV13 and TRBJ2-7; no clear D gene. Germline V gives CDR1 PRHDT, CDR2 FYEKMQ (reference sequence). The CDR3 is 14 residues long. Here the CDR3 DNA reads TGTGCCAGCAGCCTAGGACGGGTCTCCTACGAGCAGTACTTC. It yields the protein CASSLGRVSYEQYF.

This chain connects TRBV28 to TRBJ1-1; the D gene is possibly TRBD1 (5 bases). Trimming removed 8 bases at V and 0 bases at J, with 13 bases between. This CDR3 has 14 residues. CDR1 and CDR2 from the germline V gene are MDHEN and SYDVKM. The CDR3 here is CASLQGLMNTEAFF. The CDR3 bases are TGTGCCAGCTTGCAGGGCCTCATGAACACTGAAGCTTTCTTT.

The chain combines TRBV7-8 with TRBJ1-6; no firm D call. The CDR3 covers 16 residues. From germline, CDR1 is SGHVS and CDR2 FQNEAQ. V shed 3 bases and J shed 7 bases, with 16 bases lying between them. The CDR3 nucleotides read TGTGCCAGCAGCTTTCAGGCATACGTTCTCAATTCACCCCTCCACTTT. The encoded protein is CASSFQAYVLNSPLHF.

This rearrangement joins TRBV5-1 to TRBJ1-2; D gene unclear. Germline V gives CDR1 SGHRS, CDR2 YFSETQ. The V end lost 0 bases, the J end lost 4 bases, and 10 bases lay between the germline ends. The CDR3 covers 14 residues. The CDR3 sequence: CASSLGQSTYGYTF. CDR3 coding DNA: TGCGCCAGCAGCTTGGGGCAGTCAACCTATGGCTACACCTTC.

This chain links TRBV6-6 with TRBJ1-5, with D possibly being TRBD1 (5 bases). Germline V lookup: CDR1 MNHNY, CDR2 SVGAGI (reference sequence). The length of the CDR3 is 15 residues. Trimming left V 5 bases short and J 0 bases short, with 11 bases between. DNA of the CDR3: TGTGCCAGCAGTATCGCGGGGGGTAGCAATCAGCCCCAGCATTTT. This gives the protein CASSIAGGSNQPQHF.

V is TRBV5-1 and J is TRBJ1-1; the match to TRBD1 covers 8 bases. The CDR3 sequence is 15 residues long. Germline V lookup: CDR1 SGHRS, CDR2 YFSETQ. J was trimmed by 1 base and V by 3 bases; bases with no gene match: 5. CDR3: CASSYMDRANTEAFF. The DNA of the CDR3 is TGCGCCAGCAGCTACATGGACAGGGCGAACACTGAAGCTTTCTTT.

The chain uses TRBV7-9 and TRBJ1-4, with 9 bases fitting TRBD1. This CDR3 contains 14 residues. CDR1 is SEHNR and CDR2 is FQNEAQ in the germline V gene (reference sequence). V shed 7 bases, J shed 2 bases, and the junction held 2 bases outside the gene matches. The CDR3, as DNA: TGTGCCAGCACACAGGGGGCGACTAATGAAAAACTGTTTTTT. It translates to CASTQGATNEKLFF.

The rearrangement joins TRBV9 to TRBJ1-3; 7 bases are a match to TRBD1. The ends lost 1 base at V and 0 bases at J; junction bases unmatched: 1. The CDR3 covers 15 residues. Germline CDR1 SGDLS, CDR2 YYNGEE. The CDR3: CASSVRGLSGNTIYF. The CDR3 DNA reads TGTGCCAGCAGCGTAAGGGGGCTCTCTGGAAACACCATATATTTT.